This is a list of T cell receptor beta chains from one sample in a study of identical twins. MiXCR, applied by TCRdb to the 5' RACE reads, yields one record per CDR3 protein. Here the sample spans 500,000 or so distinct CDR3 sequences, under 25% being singletons. This sample was also put to use in a study of T cells expressing NK-cell markers.

The sequenced sample consisted of CD4+ T cells sorted from blood. The source is a woman aged 18 to 35 in good health. CDR3s include the opening cysteine and the closing phenylalanine or tryptophan. Fields, in order: D gene, J gene, V gene, clone size, CDR3 protein, CDR3 DNA. The D gene is left open where the match is weak. Only part of the rows carry a size: once, few, many, or a class if the clone is expanded.

>TRBD1|TRBJ1-2|TRBV5-1|-
CASSGRGTGAYGYTF
TGCGCCAGCAGCGGCCGAGGGACAGGGGCTTATGGCTACACCTTC
>-|TRBJ1-4|TRBV6-1|few
CASSVGEKLFF
TGTGCCAGCAGCGTTGGCGAAAAACTGTTTTTT
>-|TRBJ1-5|TRBV10-2|-
CASSESFGGRQPQHF
TGCGCCAGCAGTGAGTCGTTCGGGGGCCGTCAGCCCCAGCATTTT
>-|TRBJ1-4|TRBV2|-
CASSDQGASEKLFF
TGTGCCAGCAGTGACCAGGGAGCTTCTGAAAAACTGTTTTTT
>TRBD1|TRBJ1-5|TRBV2|-
CASKETGNQPQHF
TGTGCCAGCAAAGAGACAGGGAATCAGCCCCAGCATTTT
>TRBD2|TRBJ2-7|TRBV6-5|many
CASSYSGGSYEQYF
TGCGCCAGCAGCTACAGCGGGGGCTCCTACGAGCAGTACTTC
>TRBD2|TRBJ2-5|TRBV5-1|-
CASSYAGTTAETQYF
TGCGCCAGCAGCTATGCTGGGACTACGGCTGAGACCCAGTACTTC
>TRBD2|TRBJ2-1|TRBV5-1|-
CASSLILIAGAPYNEQFF
TGCGCCAGCAGCTTGATTTTGATAGCGGGGGCCCCATACAATGAGCAGTTCTTC
>-|TRBJ1-1|TRBV5-6|-
CASSFTTEAFF
TGTGCCAGCAGCTTTACCACTGAAGCTTTCTTT
>TRBD2|TRBJ2-7|TRBV2|-
CASREREVPRHEQYF
TGTGCCAGCAGAGAGCGGGAGGTTCCGCGGCACGAGCAGTACTTC
>-|TRBJ2-1|TRBV20-1|-
CSARVSYHNEQFF
TGCAGTGCTAGAGTGTCTTACCACAATGAGCAGTTCTTC
>TRBD1|TRBJ1-1|TRBV2|-
CASSVAGTANTEAFF
TGTGCCAGCAGTGTGGCCGGGACAGCCAACACTGAAGCTTTCTTT
>TRBD1|TRBJ1-1|TRBV12-3/TRBV12-4|many
CASRPGQTNTEAFF
TGTGCCAGCAGACCGGGACAGACGAACACTGAAGCTTTCTTT
>-|TRBJ2-7|TRBV27|-
CASSRTVRGDNDEQYF
TGTGCCAGCAGTAGGACCGTGAGGGGCGATAACGACGAGCAGTACTTC